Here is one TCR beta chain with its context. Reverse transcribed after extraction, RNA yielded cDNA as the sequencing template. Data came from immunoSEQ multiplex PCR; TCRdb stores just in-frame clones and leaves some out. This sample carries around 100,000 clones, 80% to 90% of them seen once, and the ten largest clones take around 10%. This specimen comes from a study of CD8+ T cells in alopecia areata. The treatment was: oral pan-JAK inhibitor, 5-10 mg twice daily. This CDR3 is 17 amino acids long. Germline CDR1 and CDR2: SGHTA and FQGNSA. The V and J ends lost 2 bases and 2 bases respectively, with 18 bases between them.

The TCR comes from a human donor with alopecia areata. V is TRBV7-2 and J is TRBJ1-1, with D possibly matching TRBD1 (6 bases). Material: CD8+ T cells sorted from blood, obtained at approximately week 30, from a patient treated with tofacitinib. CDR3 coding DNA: TGTGCCAGCAGCTTATTAGGGGGGCAGGAACTTAACACTGAAGCTTTCTTT. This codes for CASSLLGGQELNTEAFF. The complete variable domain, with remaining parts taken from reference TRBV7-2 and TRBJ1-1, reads GAGVSQSPSNKVTEKGKDVELRCDPISGHTALYWYRQSLGQGLEFLIYFQGNSAPDKSGLPSDRFSAERTGGSVSTLTIQRTQQEDSAVYLCASSLLGGQELNTEAFFGQGTRLTVV.